This TCR beta chain was profiled in a study of cytomegalovirus exposure and HLA in healthy donors. Overall study findings and caveats: Across donors, sequencing depth was assumed by presence/absence analyses to be roughly uniform. Most likely, a cluster of highly shared sequence variants arose as a sequencing artifact.

The PCR used 60 Vbeta and 13 Jbeta primers. Assay used: immunoSEQ multiplex PCR; TCRdb lists only in-frame clones, some missing. The table has about 180,000 clones, about 75% seen once. As concerns this clone: Its matching antigen is unknown.

The CDR3 is made up of 14 amino acids. The germline V gene has CDR1 MNHEY and CDR2 SVGAGI. Sequenced material: PBMCs. This clonotype was sampled from a man aged 40-50 years in good health and CMV-seropositive. This chain uses TRBV6-5 with TRBJ2-5, with D maybe TRBD1 (6 bases). The J call is in doubt because the DNA end fits TRBJ2-7 better. Written as DNA, the CDR3 is TGTGCCAGCAGTCCCACAGGGTCCACCTACGAGCAGTACTTC. It translates to CASSPTGSTYEQYF.